This entry describes one TCR beta chain. It was with 60 Vbeta and 13 Jbeta primers that the PCR ran. This table comes from immunoSEQ multiplex PCR, and its TCRdb copy is limited to in-frame clones, with some not included. The sample has about 150,000 clones; over 70% are singletons. The CDR3 covers 14 residues. V gave up 3 bases and J gave up 2 bases, with 12 bases separating them. The germline CDR1 and CDR2 sequences are SGHNT and YYREEE (reference sequence). This record belongs to a study of cytomegalovirus exposure and HLA in healthy donors. The chain employs TRBV5-4 and TRBJ2-7, with D possibly TRBD2 on 5 matching bases. This receptor was obtained from a woman aged 18-35 years in good health and CMV-seronegative. Sequencing was carried out using PBMCs. CDR3 nucleotide sequence: TGTGCCAGCAGCTCGCCTATGAGGGCCTACGAGCAGTACTTC. This codes for CASSSPMRAYEQYF.